This T cell receptor beta chain was retrieved from a study of CD4+ T cells in melanoma. The CDR3 is 14 amino acids. CDR1 and CDR2 from the germline V gene are SGHRS and YFSETQ. V shed 2 bases, J shed 8 bases, and the junction held 8 bases outside the gene matches. Study-wide findings and caveats: Neoantigen-specific CD4+ T cells in melanoma reportedly had diverse differentiation states. A reported correlation linked neoantigen-specific CD4+ T cells to CD8+, macrophage and B cell function.

As concerns this clone: As yet, its antigen is unknown.

TCRdb's table, derived via immunoSEQ multiplex PCR, lists solely in-frame clones and lacks some. The sample holds under 6,500 clones, around 68% seen once. Sequenced: cells from a culture (not recorded whether cultured in vitro). The clonotype originates from a human donor with melanoma. The rearrangement joins TRBV5-1 to TRBJ2-3; TRBD1 matches at 7 bases. CDR3 coding DNA: TGCGCCAGCAGCTTAGCGACAGGGAAGAGTACGCAGTATTTT. Its protein product is CASSLATGKSTQYF.